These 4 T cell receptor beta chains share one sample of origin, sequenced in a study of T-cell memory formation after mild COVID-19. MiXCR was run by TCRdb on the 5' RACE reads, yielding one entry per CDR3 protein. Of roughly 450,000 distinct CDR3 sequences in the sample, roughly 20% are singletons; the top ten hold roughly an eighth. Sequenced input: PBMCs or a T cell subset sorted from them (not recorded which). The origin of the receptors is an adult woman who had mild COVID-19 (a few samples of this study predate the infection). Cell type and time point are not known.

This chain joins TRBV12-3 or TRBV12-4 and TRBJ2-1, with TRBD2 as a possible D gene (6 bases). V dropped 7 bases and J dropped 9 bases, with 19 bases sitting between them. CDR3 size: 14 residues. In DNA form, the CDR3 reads TGTGCCAGCACCCCCGGGGGATATGGTGGTGAGCAGTTCTTC. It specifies CASTPGGYGGEQFF.

CDR3 loop: CASSPRQRPLHF. The DNA of the CDR3 is TGTGCCAGCAGCCCCCGCCAGAGGCCCCTCCACTTT. This chain connects TRBV3-1 to TRBJ1-6; D is uncertain. CDR1 is LGHDT and CDR2 is YNNKEL in the germline V gene (reference sequence). The V end was cut by 4 bases, the J end by 13 bases, with 11 bases between. CDR3 length: 12 residues.

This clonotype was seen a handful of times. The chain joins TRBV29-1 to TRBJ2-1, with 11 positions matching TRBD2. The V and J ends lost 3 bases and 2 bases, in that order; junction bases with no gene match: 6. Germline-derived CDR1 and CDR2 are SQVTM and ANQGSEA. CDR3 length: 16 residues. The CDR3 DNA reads TGCAGCGTTGAGAACTTAGCGGGAGGGCCCTACAATGAGCAGTTCTTC. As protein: CSVENLAGGPYNEQFF.

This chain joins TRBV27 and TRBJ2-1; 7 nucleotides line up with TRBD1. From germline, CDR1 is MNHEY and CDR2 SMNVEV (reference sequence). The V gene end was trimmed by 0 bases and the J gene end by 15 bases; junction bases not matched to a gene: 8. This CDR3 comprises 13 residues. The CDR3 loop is CASSLSIGTAGFF. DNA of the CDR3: TGTGCCAGCAGTTTATCAATCGGGACAGCCGGGTTCTTC.